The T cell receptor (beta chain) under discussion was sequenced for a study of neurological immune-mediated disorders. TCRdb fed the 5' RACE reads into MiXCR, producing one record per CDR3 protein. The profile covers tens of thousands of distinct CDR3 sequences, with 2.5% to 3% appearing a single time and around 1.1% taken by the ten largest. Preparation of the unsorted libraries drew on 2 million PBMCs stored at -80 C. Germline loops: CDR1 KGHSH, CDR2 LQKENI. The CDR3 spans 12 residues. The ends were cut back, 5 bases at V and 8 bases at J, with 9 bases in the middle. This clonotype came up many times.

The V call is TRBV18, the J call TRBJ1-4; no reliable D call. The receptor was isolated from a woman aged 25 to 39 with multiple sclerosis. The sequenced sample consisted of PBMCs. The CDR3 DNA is TGTGCCAGCTCAGTTTACGGCGAAAAACTGTTTTTT. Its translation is CASSVYGEKLFF.